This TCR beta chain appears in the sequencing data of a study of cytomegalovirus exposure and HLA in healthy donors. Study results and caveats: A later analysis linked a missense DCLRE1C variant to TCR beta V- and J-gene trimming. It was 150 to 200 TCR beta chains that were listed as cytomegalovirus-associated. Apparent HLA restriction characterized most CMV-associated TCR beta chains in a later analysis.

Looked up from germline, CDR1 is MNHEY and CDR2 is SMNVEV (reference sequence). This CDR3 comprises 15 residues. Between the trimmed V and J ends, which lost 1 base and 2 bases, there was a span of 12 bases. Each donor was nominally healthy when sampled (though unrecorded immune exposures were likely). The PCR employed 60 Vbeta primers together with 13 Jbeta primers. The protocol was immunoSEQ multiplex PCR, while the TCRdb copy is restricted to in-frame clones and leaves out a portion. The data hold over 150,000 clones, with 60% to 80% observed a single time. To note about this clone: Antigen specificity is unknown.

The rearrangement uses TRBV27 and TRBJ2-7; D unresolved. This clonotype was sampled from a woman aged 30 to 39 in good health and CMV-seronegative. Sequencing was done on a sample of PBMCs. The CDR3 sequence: CASSLFGRQTYEQYF. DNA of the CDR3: TGTGCCAGCAGTTTATTTGGTCGCCAGACCTACGAGCAGTACTTC.